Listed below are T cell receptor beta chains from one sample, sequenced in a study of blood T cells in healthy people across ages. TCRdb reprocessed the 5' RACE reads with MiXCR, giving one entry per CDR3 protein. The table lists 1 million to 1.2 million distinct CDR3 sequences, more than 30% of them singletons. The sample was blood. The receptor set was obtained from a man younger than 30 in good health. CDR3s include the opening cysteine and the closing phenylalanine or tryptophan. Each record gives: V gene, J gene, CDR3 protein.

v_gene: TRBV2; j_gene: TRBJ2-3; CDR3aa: CASSEAVRGLLADTQYF
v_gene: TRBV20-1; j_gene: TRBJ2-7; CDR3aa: CSARGQGRGSSYEQYF
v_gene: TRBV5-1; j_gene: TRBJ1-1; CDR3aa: CASSRGGENTEAFF
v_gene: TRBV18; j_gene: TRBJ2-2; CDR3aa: CASSPPNAGANTGELFF
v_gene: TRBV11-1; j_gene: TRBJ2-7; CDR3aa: CASSLDYRVQHEQYF
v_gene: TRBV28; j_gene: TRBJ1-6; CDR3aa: CASSLPSLGTPSSYNSPLHF
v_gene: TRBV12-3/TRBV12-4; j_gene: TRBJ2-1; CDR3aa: CASRPDSYNEQFF
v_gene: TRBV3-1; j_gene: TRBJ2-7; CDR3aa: CASSPYLANEQYF
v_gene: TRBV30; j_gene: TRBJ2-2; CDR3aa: CAGHTGELFF
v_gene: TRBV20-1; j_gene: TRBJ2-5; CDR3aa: CSVAGVGETQYF
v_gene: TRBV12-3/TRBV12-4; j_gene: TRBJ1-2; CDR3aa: CASSIGGNRGYTF
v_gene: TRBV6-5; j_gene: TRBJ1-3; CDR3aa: CASSPRQYSGNTIYF
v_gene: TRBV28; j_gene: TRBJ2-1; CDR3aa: CATFRAGQFNEQFF
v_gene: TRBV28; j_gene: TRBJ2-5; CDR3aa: CASQLGQTVEETQYF
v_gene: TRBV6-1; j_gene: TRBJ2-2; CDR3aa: CASTQSGRGELFF
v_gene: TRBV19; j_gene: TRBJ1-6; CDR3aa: CASSHRQGYNSPPHF
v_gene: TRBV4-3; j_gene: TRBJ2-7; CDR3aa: CASSQDQDYPGYEQYF
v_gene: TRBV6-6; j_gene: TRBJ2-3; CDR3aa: CASSYRAGGRGDTQYF
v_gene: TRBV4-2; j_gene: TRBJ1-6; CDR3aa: CASSQDLAGWGSPLHF
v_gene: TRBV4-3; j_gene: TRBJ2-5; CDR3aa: CASSQTTGEQETQYF
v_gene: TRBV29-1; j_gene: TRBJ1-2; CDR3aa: CSVPGGHGYTF
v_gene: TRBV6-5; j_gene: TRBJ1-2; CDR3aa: CASSYSVGGANYGYTF
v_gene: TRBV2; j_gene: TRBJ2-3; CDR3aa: CANSLAGATDTQYF
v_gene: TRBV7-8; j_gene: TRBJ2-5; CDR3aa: CASSLALAGDEETQYF
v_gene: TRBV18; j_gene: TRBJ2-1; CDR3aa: CASSPRGQAVDSEQFF
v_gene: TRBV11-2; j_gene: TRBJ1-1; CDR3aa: CASSLESTNTEAFF
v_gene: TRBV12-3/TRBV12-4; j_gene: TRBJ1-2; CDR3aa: CASSFFTLVGGGHDYGYTF
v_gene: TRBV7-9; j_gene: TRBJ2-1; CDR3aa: CASSSPRGAIYNEQFF
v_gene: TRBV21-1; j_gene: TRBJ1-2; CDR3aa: CASNPPRGRRRGYTF
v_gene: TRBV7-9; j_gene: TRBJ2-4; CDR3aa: CASSPLGENIQYF
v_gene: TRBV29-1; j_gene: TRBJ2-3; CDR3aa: CSVDAGVEAETQYF
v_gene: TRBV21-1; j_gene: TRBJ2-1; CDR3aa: CASSKGRLAWDEQFF
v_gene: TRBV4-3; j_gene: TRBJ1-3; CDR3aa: CASGGVVGGNTIYF
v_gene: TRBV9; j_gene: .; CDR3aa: CASNVGFGDEQYF
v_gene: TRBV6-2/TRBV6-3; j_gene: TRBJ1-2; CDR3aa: CASSFEPSNYGYTF
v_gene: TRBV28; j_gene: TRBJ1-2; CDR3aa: CASQKGGEYGYTF
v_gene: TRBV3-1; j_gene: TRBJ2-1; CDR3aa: CASSQGTTPGQEYNEQFF
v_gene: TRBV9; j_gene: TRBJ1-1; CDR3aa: CASSGLGGSTEAFF